The T cell receptor beta chain described here comes from a study of CD8+ T cells in alopecia areata (dated by TCRdb to between 2018 and 2020). Context from the whole study: Treated patients were enrolled in an open-label pilot trial of oral tofacitinib, 5 to 10 mg twice daily, for moderate-to-severe alopecia areata. Tofacitinib was given for 6 to 18 months, followed by 6 months of follow-up off drug to assess delayed response and recurrence. Disease severity in treated patients was measured with the SALT score, which quantifies the percentage of affected scalp surface area. The study used high-throughput TCRbeta sequencing to examine T cell clonal expansion in alopecia areata, in both the C3H/HeJ mouse model and human patients. In humans, TCRbeta sequencing was performed on scalp tissue and on sorted CD4+ and CD8+ peripheral blood T cells from healthy controls and from patients with patchy or totalis/universalis alopecia areata. Tofacitinib-treated patients had biopsies at baseline and at 4 and 24 weeks of treatment, with a later scalp biopsy in several patients. Clonality in the scalp was compared among normal scalp (n=4), patchy alopecia areata scalp (n=8), and alopecia totalis/universalis scalp (n=8). RNA was extracted with the PAXgene miRNA kit for fixed scalp, the miRNeasy kit for PBMCs, and the RNeasy kit for mouse skin. immunoSEQ multiplex PCR using 35 Vbeta forward primers and 13 Jbeta reverse primers was used to amplify TCRbeta CDR3 regions.

The meaning of the sample's treatment or condition label: oral pan-JAK inhibitor, 5-10 mg twice daily. Lesional scalp punch biopsies and peripheral blood were obtained from alopecia areata patients. PBMCs were isolated by density centrifugation and stained for CD3, CD4 and CD8, and CD4+ and CD8+ T cells were sorted on a FACSAria. The library was obtained by the immunoSEQ multiplex PCR assay. RNA was extracted from all samples and reverse transcribed into cDNA, which served as template for TCR sequencing. SuperScript III was used for first-strand cDNA synthesis, primed with a 2:1 mix of oligo-dT and random hexamers. A synthetic immune receptor repertoire was used to measure amplification bias, and any remaining bias was corrected computationally. As for the authors' bioinformatics: After raw reads were preprocessed to remove errors, the CDR3 was defined following IMGT conventions as running from the conserved cysteine to phenylalanine. To get clonality, Shannon entropy was normalized by log2 of the number of productive unique TCRs and the result was subtracted from 1. Scalp TCRbeta sequences were cross-referenced with sorted blood CD4 and CD8 repertoires so that the CD4 or CD8 identity of scalp clones could be inferred. Entries here come from immuneACCESS through TCRdb and include only in-frame sequences with V and J called. Some clones fail to appear in such tables; in the studies checked, an unresolved V gene covers under half of the shortfall, and the cause of the remainder is unknown. D and trimming come from the DNA, and the V and J calls and clone size come from that table. The sample profile shows fewer than 250,000 clones; 30% to 40% of them were found once. The top ten hold around 0.48% of the sample.

On this clone itself: Its antigen is currently not known. No base qualities exist here, and no much larger clone lies one base off it.

Broad study findings and their caveats: Tofacitinib significantly decreased scalp clonality and the number of expanded CD8+ clones among the top 100 scalp clones. Scalp TCR repertoire analysis is complicated because resident alphabeta T cells in normal human skin are also sequenced, whereas mouse skin is dominated by gammadelta T cells. Compared with normal scalp, lesional scalp had higher clonality and more expanded CD8+ clones, particularly in alopecia totalis/universalis, a pattern that suggests antigenic drive. Shared TCR sequences between patients were less evident than in mice, which may be partly attributable to HLA diversity in the patient population. The treated cohort was small, with a single nonresponder, so links between baseline CD8+ expansion and response need larger studies. During tofacitinib treatment, many expanded lesional clones stuck around in both scalp and blood, and this persistence may partly explain why relapse happens after treatment is stopped.

The junction carries 12 bases between V and J, which are trimmed by 0 bases and 2 bases respectively. Based on the germline V gene, the CDR1 and CDR2 sequences are SGHRS and YFSETQ. Including cysteine and phenylalanine, the CDR3 has 16 amino acids. Only the CDR3 part of the read is kept: 48 bases, read in frame from the first base. The starting material was CD4+ T cells sorted from blood, obtained around week 34, from a patient treated with tofacitinib. This chain joins TRBV5-1 to TRBJ2-4, with no confident D gene call. The receptor's source is a human donor with alopecia areata. The CDR3: CASSLGLGLTKNIQYF. Read as DNA, the sequence is TGCGCCAGCAGCTTGGGGCTGGGATTGACCAAAAACATTCAGTACTTC.